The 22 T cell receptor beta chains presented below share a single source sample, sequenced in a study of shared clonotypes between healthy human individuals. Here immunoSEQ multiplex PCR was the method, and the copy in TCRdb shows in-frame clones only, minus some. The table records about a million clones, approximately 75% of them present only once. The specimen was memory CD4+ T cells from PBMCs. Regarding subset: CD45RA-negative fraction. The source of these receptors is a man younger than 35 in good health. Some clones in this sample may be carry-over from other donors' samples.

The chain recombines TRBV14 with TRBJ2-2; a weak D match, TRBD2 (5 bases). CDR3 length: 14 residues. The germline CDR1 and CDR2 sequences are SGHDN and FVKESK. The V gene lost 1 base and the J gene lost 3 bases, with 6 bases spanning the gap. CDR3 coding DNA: TGTGCCAGCAGCCAAGGGACTCACACCGGGGAGCTGTTTTTT. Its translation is CASSQGTHTGELFF. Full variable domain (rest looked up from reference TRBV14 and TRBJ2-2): EAGVTQFPSHSVIEKGQTVTLRCDPISGHDNLYWYRRVMGKEIKFLLHFVKESKQDESGMPNNRFLAERTGGTYSTLKVQPAELEDSGVYFCASSQGTHTGELFFGEGSRLTVL.

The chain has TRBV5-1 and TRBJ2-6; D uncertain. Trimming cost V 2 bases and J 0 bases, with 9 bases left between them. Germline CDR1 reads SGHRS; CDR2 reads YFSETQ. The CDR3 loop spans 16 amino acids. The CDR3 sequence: CASSLSPTSGANVLTF. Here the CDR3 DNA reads TGCGCCAGCAGCTTATCCCCTACCTCTGGGGCCAACGTCCTGACTTTC.

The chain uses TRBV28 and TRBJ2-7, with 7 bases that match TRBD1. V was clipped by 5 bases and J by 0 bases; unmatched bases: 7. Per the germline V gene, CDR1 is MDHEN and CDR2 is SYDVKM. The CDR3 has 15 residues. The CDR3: CASSPSTGPSYEQYF. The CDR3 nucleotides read TGTGCCAGCAGTCCCTCGACAGGGCCCTCCTACGAGCAGTACTTC.

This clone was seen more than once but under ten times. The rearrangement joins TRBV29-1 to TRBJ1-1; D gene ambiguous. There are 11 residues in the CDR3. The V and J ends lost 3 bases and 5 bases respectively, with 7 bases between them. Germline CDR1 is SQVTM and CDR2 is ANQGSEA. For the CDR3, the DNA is TGCAGCGTTGATAAACAGACTGAAGCTTTCTTT. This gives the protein CSVDKQTEAFF.

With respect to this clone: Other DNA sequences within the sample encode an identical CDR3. CDR3 sequence reads: CASSLGLAGGADTQYF. DNA of the CDR3: TGTGCCAGCAGCCTAGGACTAGCGGGAGGTGCAGATACGCAGTATTTT. The rearrangement links TRBV7-3 to TRBJ2-3; the match to TRBD2 covers 14 bases. Per germline, CDR1 SGHTA and CDR2 FQGTGA. V trimming: 5 bases; J trimming: 4 bases; junction bases outside the gene matches: 5. The CDR3 runs 16 residues.

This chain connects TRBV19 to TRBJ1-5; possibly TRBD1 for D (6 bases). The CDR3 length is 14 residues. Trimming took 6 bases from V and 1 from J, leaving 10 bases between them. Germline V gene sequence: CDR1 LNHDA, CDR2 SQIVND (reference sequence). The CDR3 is CASRRGQSNQPQHF. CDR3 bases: TGTGCCAGTAGGCGGGGGCAGAGCAATCAGCCCCAGCATTTT. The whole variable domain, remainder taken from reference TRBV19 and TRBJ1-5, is DGGITQSPKYLFRKEGQNVTLSCEQNLNHDAMYWYRQDPGQGLRLIYYSQIVNDFQKGDIAEGYSVSREKKESFPLTVTSAQKNPTAFYLCASRRGQSNQPQHFGDGTRLSIL.

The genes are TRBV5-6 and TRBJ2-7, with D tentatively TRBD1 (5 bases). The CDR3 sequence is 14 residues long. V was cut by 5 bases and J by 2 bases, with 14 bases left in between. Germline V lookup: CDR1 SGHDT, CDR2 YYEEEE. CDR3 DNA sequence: TGTGCCAGCAGATCTAGGGTACAGGCCTACGAGCAGTACTTC. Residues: CASRSRVQAYEQYF.

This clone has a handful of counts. The CDR3 DNA follows: TGCGCCAGCAGCCAAGGTCCTTTTGGCAATCAGCCCCAGCATTTT. Its translation: CASSQGPFGNQPQHF. The V and J genes are TRBV4-1 and TRBJ1-5; D is unresolved. This CDR3 has 15 amino acids. The germline gives CDR1 MGHRA, CDR2 YSYEKL. V gave up 1 base and J gave up 2 bases, with 9 bases separating them.

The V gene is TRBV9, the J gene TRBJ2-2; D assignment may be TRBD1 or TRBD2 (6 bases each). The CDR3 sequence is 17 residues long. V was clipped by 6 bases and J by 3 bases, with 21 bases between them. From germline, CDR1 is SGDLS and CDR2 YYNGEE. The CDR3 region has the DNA TGTGCCAGCACCCGGGGAAACGGGGGCGCGCACACCGGGGAGCTGTTTTTT. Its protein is CASTRGNGGAHTGELFF.

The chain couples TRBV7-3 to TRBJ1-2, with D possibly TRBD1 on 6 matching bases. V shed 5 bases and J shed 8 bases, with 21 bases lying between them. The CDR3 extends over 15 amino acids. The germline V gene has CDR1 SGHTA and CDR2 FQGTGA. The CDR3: CASSPYGGGLSGYTF. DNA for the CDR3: TGTGCCAGCAGCCCCTACGGGGGGGGGCTCAGCGGCTACACCTTC. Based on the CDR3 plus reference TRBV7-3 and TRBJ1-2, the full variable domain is GAGVSQTPSNKVTEKGKYVELRCDPISGHTALYWYRQSLGQGPEFLIYFQGTGAADDSGLPNDRFFAVRPEGSVSTLKIQRTERGDSAVYLCASSPYGGGLSGYTFGSGTRLTVV.

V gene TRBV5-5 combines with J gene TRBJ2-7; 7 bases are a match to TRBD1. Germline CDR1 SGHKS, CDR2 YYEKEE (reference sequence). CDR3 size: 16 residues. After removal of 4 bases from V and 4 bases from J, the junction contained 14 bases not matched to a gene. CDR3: CASSLPGHRGGYEQYF. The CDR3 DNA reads TGTGCCAGCAGCCTCCCCGGCCACAGGGGCGGATACGAGCAGTACTTC.

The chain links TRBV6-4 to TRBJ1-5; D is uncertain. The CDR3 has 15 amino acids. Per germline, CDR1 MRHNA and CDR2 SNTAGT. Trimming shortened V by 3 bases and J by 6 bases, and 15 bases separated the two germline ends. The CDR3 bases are TGTGCCAGCAGTGATCTGAAACGTCACCGTCAGCCCCAGCATTTT. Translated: CASSDLKRHRQPQHF.

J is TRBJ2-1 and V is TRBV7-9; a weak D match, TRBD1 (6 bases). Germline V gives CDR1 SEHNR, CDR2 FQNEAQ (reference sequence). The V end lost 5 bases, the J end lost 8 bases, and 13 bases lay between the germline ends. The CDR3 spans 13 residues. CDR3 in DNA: TGTGCCAGCAGCGACACAGGGTTCCATGAGCAGTTCTTC. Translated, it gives CASSDTGFHEQFF.

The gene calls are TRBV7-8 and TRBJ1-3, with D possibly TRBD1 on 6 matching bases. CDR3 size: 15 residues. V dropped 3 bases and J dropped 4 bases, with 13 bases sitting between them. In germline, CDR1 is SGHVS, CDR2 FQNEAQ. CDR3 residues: CASSFLRGRGNTIYF. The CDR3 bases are TGTGCCAGCAGCTTTCTCAGGGGCAGAGGAAACACCATATATTTT.

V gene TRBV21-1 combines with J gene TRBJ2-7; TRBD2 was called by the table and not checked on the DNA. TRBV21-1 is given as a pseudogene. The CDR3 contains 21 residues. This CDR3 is CASSKERTSGRLPALSYEQYF. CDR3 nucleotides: TGTGCCAGCAGCAAAGAACGGACTAGCGGGAGGCTCCCCGCGCTCTCCTACGAGCAGTACTTC.

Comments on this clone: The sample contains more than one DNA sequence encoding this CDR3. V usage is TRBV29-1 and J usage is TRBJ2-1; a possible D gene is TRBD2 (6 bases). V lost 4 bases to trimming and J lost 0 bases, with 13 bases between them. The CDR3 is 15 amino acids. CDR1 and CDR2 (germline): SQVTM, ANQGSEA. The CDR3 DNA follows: TGCAGCGTTGGGGGGGAAGGGAGCTCCTACAATGAGCAGTTCTTC. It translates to CSVGGEGSSYNEQFF.

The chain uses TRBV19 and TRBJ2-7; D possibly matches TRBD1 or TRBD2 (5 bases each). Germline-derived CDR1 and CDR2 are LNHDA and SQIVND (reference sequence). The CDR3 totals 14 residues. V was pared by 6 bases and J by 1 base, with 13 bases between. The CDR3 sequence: CASSTSGPSYEQYF. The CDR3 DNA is TGTGCCAGTAGCACTTCGGGACCTTCCTACGAGCAGTACTTC. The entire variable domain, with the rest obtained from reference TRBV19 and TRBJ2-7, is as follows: DGGITQSPKYLFRKEGQNVTLSCEQNLNHDAMYWYRQDPGQGLRLIYYSQIVNDFQKGDIAEGYSVSREKKESFPLTVTSAQKNPTAFYLCASSTSGPSYEQYFGPGTRLTVT.

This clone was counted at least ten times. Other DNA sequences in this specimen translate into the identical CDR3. The CDR3 sequence is CASSVGESYEQYF. The CDR3 coding sequence is TGTGCCAGCAGCGTAGGTGAATCCTACGAGCAGTACTTC. J is TRBJ2-7 and V is TRBV9; D unresolved. Germline CDR1 and CDR2: SGDLS and YYNGEE. CDR3 length: 13 residues. The V and J ends lost 0 bases and 1 base respectively, with 5 bases between them.

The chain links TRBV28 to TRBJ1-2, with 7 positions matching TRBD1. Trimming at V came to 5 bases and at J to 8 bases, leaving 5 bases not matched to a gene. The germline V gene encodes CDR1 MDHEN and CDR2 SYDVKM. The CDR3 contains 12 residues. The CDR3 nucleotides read TGTGCCAGCAGTACAGGGGCTAGGGGCTACACCTTC. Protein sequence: CASSTGARGYTF.

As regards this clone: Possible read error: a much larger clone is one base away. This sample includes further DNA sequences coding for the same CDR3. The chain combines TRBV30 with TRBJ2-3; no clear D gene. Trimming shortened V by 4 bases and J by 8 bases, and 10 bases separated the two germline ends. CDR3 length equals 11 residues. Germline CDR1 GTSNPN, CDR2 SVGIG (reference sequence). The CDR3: CAWKPVGTQYF. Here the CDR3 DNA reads TGTGCCTGGAAACCTGTGGGTACGCAGTATTTT.

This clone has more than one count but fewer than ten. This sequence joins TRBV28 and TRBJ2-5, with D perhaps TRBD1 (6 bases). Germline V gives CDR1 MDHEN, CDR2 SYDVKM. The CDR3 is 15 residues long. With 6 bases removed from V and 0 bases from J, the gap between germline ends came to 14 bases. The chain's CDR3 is CASSSPGHHQETQYF. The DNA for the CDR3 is TGTGCCAGCAGCTCACCGGGACATCACCAAGAGACCCAGTACTTC. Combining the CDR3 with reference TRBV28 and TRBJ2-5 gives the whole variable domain DVKVTQSSRYLVKRTGEKVFLECVQDMDHENMFWYRQDPGLGLRLIYFSYDVKMKEKGDIPEGYSVSREKKERFSLILESASTNQTSMYLCASSSPGHHQETQYFGPGTRLLVL.

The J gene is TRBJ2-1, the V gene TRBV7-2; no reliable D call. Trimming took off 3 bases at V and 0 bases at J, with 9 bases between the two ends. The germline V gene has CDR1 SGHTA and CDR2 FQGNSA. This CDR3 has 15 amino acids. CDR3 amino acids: CASSFLYSSYNEQFF. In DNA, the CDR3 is TGTGCCAGCAGCTTCCTATACTCCTCCTACAATGAGCAGTTCTTC. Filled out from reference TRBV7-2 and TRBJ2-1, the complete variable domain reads GAGVSQSPSNKVTEKGKDVELRCDPISGHTALYWYRQSLGQGLEFLIYFQGNSAPDKSGLPSDRFSAERTGGSVSTLTIQRTQQEDSAVYLCASSFLYSSYNEQFFGPGTRLTVL.